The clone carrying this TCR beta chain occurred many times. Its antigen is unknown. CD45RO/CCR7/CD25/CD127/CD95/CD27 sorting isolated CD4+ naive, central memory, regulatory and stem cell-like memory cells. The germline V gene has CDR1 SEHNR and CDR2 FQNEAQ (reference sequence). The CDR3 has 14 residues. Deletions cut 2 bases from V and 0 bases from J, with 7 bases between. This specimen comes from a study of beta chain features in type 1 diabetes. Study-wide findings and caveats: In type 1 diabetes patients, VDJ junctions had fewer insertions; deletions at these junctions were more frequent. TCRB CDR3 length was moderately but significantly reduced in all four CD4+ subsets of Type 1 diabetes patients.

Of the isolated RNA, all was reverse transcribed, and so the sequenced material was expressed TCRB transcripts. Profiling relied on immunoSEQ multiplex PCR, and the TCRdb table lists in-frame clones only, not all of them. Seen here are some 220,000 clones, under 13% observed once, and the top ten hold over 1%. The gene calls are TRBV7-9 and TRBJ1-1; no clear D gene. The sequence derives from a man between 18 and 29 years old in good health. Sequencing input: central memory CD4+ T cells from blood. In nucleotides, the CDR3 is TGTGCCAGCAGCTTAACACAGCTGAACACTGAAGCTTTCTTT. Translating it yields CASSLTQLNTEAFF. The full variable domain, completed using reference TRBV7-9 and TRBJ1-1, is DTGVSQNPRHKITKRGQNVTFRCDPISEHNRLYWYRQTLGQGPEFLTYFQNEAQLEKSRLLSDRFSAERPKGSFSTLEIQRTEQGDSAMYLCASSLTQLNTEAFFGQGTRLTVV.